These 8 T cell receptor beta chains originate from one sample sequenced in a study of T cell changes during pregnancy in multiple sclerosis. Clones were sequenced by immunoSEQ multiplex PCR, and TCRdb holds only the in-frame ones, with some missing. Of 55,000 to 80,000 clones in the sample, approximately 93% were seen once. The starting material was CD8+ T cells from peripheral blood mononuclear cells, obtained in the second trimester of pregnancy. The receptors originated from a female donor with multiple sclerosis, enrolled in a pregnancy study.

The J gene is TRBJ1-2, the V gene TRBV10-3; D possibly corresponds to TRBD1 (6 bases). The CDR3 has 16 amino acids. The germline CDR1 and CDR2 sequences are ENHRY and SYGVKD. V lost 0 bases to trimming and J lost 4 bases, with 15 bases between them. This chain's CDR3 is CAISESPRQGPYGYTF. DNA of the CDR3: TGTGCCATCAGTGAGTCCCCGCGCCAGGGGCCCTATGGCTACACCTTC.

The chain joins TRBV28 to TRBJ2-2; the D gene is possibly TRBD1 (5 bases). This CDR3 region has 13 residues. Germline loops: CDR1 MDHEN, CDR2 SYDVKM. V was clipped by 3 bases and J by 4 bases, with 6 bases between them. The CDR3 nucleotides are TGTGCCAGCAGTTTTACAGGCACCGGGGAGCTGTTTTTT. This codes for CASSFTGTGELFF.

As regards this clone: Other DNA sequences within the sample encode an identical CDR3. The chain carries TRBV11-2 and TRBJ2-7; 11 nucleotides align to TRBD1. Trimming removed 5 bases from V and 3 bases from J; junction bases left unmatched: 3. CDR1 is SGHAT and CDR2 is FQNNGV in the germline V gene. This CDR3 has 14 residues. The chain's CDR3 is CASSPGTGGYEQYF. The CDR3 DNA reads as TGTGCCAGCAGCCCGGGGACAGGGGGCTACGAGCAGTACTTC.

The chain carries TRBV4-3 and TRBJ2-3, with D unresolved. Germline CDR1 is LGHNA and CDR2 is YSLEER. The V gene lost 4 bases and the J gene lost 1 base, with 15 bases spanning the gap. This CDR3 is 16 amino acids long. CDR3 DNA sequence: TGCGCCAGCAGCCCCCAAGCGAATATGGGCACAGATACGCAGTATTTT. This translates into CASSPQANMGTDTQYF.

The genes are TRBV11-3 and TRBJ2-3; possible D gene TRBD2, 6 bases. The germline V gene has CDR1 SGHNT and CDR2 YENEEA. This CDR3 has 15 residues. Trimming removed 1 base from V and 4 bases from J, with 12 bases in between. Here the CDR3 reads CASSLAGDGADTQYF. The CDR3, as DNA: TGTGCCAGCAGCTTAGCGGGAGACGGTGCAGATACGCAGTATTTT.

The chain employs TRBV27 and TRBJ2-7, with 8 positions matching TRBD1. The CDR3 runs to 17 residues. V lost 2 bases and J lost 1; bases outside the gene matches: 10. Germline CDR1 and CDR2: MNHEY and SMNVEV (reference sequence). Here the CDR3 reads CASSLKGWTGISYEQYF. CDR3 nucleotides: TGTGCCAGCAGTTTAAAAGGGTGGACAGGGATTTCCTACGAGCAGTACTTC.

V is TRBV29-1 and J is TRBJ2-1, with a tentative D call TRBD2 (5 bases). Germline CDR1 reads SQVTM; CDR2 reads ANQGSEA. V was shortened by 5 bases and J by 7 bases, with 15 bases between the two germline ends. CDR3 size: 13 residues. CDR3 in DNA: TGCAGCGTTAGTTCCTATAGCGTAAATGAGCAGTTCTTC. Translating gives CSVSSYSVNEQFF.

The chain is built from TRBV27 and TRBJ1-1, with 10 bases aligning to TRBD1. The J segment lost 1 base and the V segment lost 2 bases, leaving 7 bases of the junction unmatched. The CDR3 is made up of 17 amino acids. The V gene's germline CDR1 is MNHEY and CDR2 SMNVEV (reference sequence). Here the CDR3 DNA reads TGTGCCAGCAGTTTAGTCCGGACAGGGGGGAAGAACACTGAAGCTTTCTTT. As protein: CASSLVRTGGKNTEAFF.